This TCR beta chain originates from a study of CD8+CD57+ T cells in acquired aplastic anemia. The V gene's germline CDR1 is DFQATT and CDR2 SNEGSKA (reference sequence). The length of the CDR3 is 14 residues. The ends lost 1 base at V and 5 bases at J; junction bases unmatched: 6. All patients picked for sequencing had shown, by flow cytometry, an expansion of CD8+CD57+ cells. There were no patients without severe acquired aplastic anemia. The template for TCR beta VDJ and CDR3 sequence profiling was genomic DNA. TCRdb ran MiXCR on the reads and lists one entry per CDR3 protein. This table has 180,000 or so distinct CDR3 sequences, around half appearing once.

V is TRBV20-1 and J is TRBJ2-7; 9 nucleotides match TRBD2. The sequence was obtained from a human donor with aplastic anemia. The sequencing input was sorted CD4+, CD8+, or CD8+CD57+ T cells (not recorded which) from PBMCs. The CDR3 loop is CSARGPSGKNEQYF. CDR3 in DNA: TGCAGTGCTAGAGGTCCTAGCGGGAAAAACGAGCAGTACTTC.